Listed below are T cell receptor beta chains from one sample, sequenced in a study of cytomegalovirus exposure and HLA in healthy donors. Using immunoSEQ multiplex PCR, the repertoire was profiled, and TCRdb retains in-frame clones only, with some absent. The sample contains 150,000 to 200,000 clones, 80% to 90% of which appear only once. Material for sequencing was PBMCs. The receptors here all came from a man between 45 and 60 years old in good health and CMV-seropositive. The CDR3 runs from the conserved cysteine through the conserved F or W. The order of the fields is V gene, clone size, J gene, D gene, CDR3 protein, CDR3 DNA. A D gene is named only where the DNA matches it firmly. Clone size is shown for a subset of rows, as once, few, many or a class of expanded clone.

v_gene: TRBV12-5
abundance: -
j_gene: TRBJ2-2
d_gene: -
CDR3aa: CASGRRDFSNTGELFF
CDR3nt: TGTGCTAGTGGACGACGGGACTTTTCGAACACCGGGGAGCTGTTTTTT

v_gene: TRBV21-1
abundance: -
j_gene: TRBJ1-4
d_gene: -
CDR3aa: CASRAQPATNEKLFF
CDR3nt: TGTGCCAGCAGAGCACAGCCTGCAACTAATGAAAAACTGTTTTTT

v_gene: TRBV9
abundance: -
j_gene: TRBJ2-1
d_gene: TRBD2
CDR3aa: CASSMGLAGLYNEQFF
CDR3nt: TGTGCCAGCAGCATGGGACTAGCGGGCCTCTACAATGAGCAGTTCTTC

v_gene: TRBV5-8
abundance: once
j_gene: TRBJ1-3
d_gene: -
CDR3aa: CASSWGGVWGFSGNTIYF
CDR3nt: TGTGCCAGCAGTTGGGGGGGGGTTTGGGGGTTCTCTGGAAACACCATATATTTT

v_gene: TRBV5-4
abundance: -
j_gene: TRBJ2-5
d_gene: -
CDR3aa: CASSFPGSVAPTQYF
CDR3nt: TGTGCCAGCAGCTTCCCCGGGTCCGTCGCTCCGACCCAGTACTTC

v_gene: TRBV15
abundance: -
j_gene: TRBJ1-4
d_gene: -
CDR3aa: CATSRDHRRTPNEKLLF
CDR3nt: TGTGCCACCAGCAGAGATCATAGGAGGACTCCAAATGAAAAACTGCTTTTT

v_gene: TRBV4-1
abundance: -
j_gene: TRBJ2-5
d_gene: -
CDR3aa: CASSKGSPGETQYF
CDR3nt: TGCGCCAGCAGCAAAGGAAGTCCGGGGGAGACCCAGTACTTC

v_gene: TRBV6-1
abundance: -
j_gene: TRBJ2-1
d_gene: TRBD2
CDR3aa: CASSEAVAGSSYNEQFF
CDR3nt: TGTGCCAGCAGTGAAGCAGTAGCGGGGAGCTCCTACAATGAGCAGTTCTTC

v_gene: TRBV27
abundance: -
j_gene: TRBJ2-3
d_gene: -
CDR3aa: CAAHRDAGSQWYF
CDR3nt: TGTGCCGCTCATAGAGACGCGGGATCTCAGTGGTATTTT

v_gene: TRBV5-1
abundance: -
j_gene: TRBJ2-5
d_gene: -
CDR3aa: CASSPRDLETQYF
CDR3nt: TGCGCCAGCAGCCCTCGGGACTTAGAGACCCAGTACTTC

v_gene: TRBV4-2
abundance: few
j_gene: TRBJ1-4
d_gene: TRBD1
CDR3aa: CASSQDDRGTNEKLFF
CDR3nt: TGTGCCAGCAGCCAAGATGACAGGGGAACTAATGAAAAACTGTTTTTT

v_gene: TRBV10-3
abundance: -
j_gene: TRBJ2-3
d_gene: -
CDR3aa: CAIKEEGVSTDTQYF
CDR3nt: TGTGCCATCAAAGAAGAAGGGGTTAGCACAGATACGCAGTATTTT

v_gene: TRBV19
abundance: few
j_gene: TRBJ1-2
d_gene: -
CDR3aa: CASSTSRQRTNYGYTF
CDR3nt: TGTGCCAGTAGTACCTCCAGACAGAGAACTAACTATGGCTACACCTTC

v_gene: TRBV4-1
abundance: -
j_gene: TRBJ2-1
d_gene: TRBD1
CDR3aa: CASSQQGVSYNEQFF
CDR3nt: TGCGCCAGCAGCCAGCAGGGGGTTTCCTACAATGAGCAGTTCTTC

v_gene: TRBV6-5
abundance: -
j_gene: TRBJ2-3
d_gene: TRBD1
CDR3aa: CASSPWDSETDTQYF
CDR3nt: TGTGCCAGCAGCCCCTGGGACAGCGAAACAGATACGCAGTATTTT

v_gene: TRBV6-5
abundance: -
j_gene: TRBJ2-5
d_gene: TRBD1
CDR3aa: CARALVDRAQETQYF
CDR3nt: TGTGCCAGGGCTCTGGTGGACAGGGCCCAAGAGACCCAGTACTTC

v_gene: TRBV5-4
abundance: -
j_gene: TRBJ1-2
d_gene: TRBD1
CDR3aa: CASSLGDRGLGYTF
CDR3nt: TGTGCCAGCAGCTTGGGTGACAGGGGCTTGGGCTACACCTTC

v_gene: TRBV19
abundance: -
j_gene: TRBJ1-4
d_gene: -
CDR3aa: CASSINRQTPSTNEKLFF
CDR3nt: TGTGCCAGTAGTATCAACAGACAGACACCTTCAACTAATGAAAAACTGTTTTTT